The source of this T cell receptor beta chain is a study of OX40 agonist ivuxolimab in advanced cancers. Study-level information: Dose-escalation patients were diagnosed with hepatocellular carcinoma, melanoma, renal cell cancer or head and neck cancer.

As concerns this clone: Its target is not known.

Study-wide findings and caveats: The authors did not determine the antigen specificity of the expanded peripheral T cells. Near-lowest levels of clonal expansion characterized partial responders at 0.1-3.0 mg/kg.

Germline CDR1 and CDR2: SEHNR and FQNEAQ (reference sequence). The ends lost 5 bases at V and 6 bases at J; junction bases unmatched: 4. The CDR3 is made up of 12 amino acids. Here immunoSEQ multiplex PCR was the method, and the copy in TCRdb shows in-frame clones only, minus some. In the table there are 35,000 or so clones, around 80% of which are singletons. V usage is TRBV7-9 and J usage is TRBJ2-7; 7 nucleotides line up with TRBD1. The sequence was collected from an adult with an advanced solid tumor such as melanoma, head and neck, liver or kidney cancer. This sample comprised CD4+ or CD8+ T cells sorted from blood, obtained in a trial of the OX40 agonist ivuxolimab. In DNA form, the CDR3 reads TGTGCCAGCAGCACACAGGGGAGCGAGCAGTACTTC. This codes for CASSTQGSEQYF.